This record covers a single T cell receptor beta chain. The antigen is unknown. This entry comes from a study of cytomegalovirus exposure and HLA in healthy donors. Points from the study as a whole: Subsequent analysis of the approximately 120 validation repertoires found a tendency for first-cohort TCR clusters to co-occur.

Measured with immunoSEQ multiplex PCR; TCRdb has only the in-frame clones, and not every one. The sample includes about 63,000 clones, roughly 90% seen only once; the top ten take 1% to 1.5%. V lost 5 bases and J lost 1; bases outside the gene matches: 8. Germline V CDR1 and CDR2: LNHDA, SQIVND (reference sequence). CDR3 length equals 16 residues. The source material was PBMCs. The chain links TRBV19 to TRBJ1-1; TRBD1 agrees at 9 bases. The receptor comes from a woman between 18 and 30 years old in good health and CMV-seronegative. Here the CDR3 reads CASSPLPDRGNTEAFF. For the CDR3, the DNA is TGTGCCAGTAGTCCCCTTCCGGACAGGGGGAACACTGAAGCTTTCTTT.